Below, 20 T cell receptor beta chains from the same sample are listed, as sequenced in a study of T cell responses to AZD1222 COVID-19 vaccine. Profiling relied on immunoSEQ multiplex PCR, and the TCRdb table lists in-frame clones only, not all of them. This sample has more than 95,000 clones, with approximately 89% found just once. The sample consisted of peripheral blood, taken 28 days after the second dose of the MenACWY control vaccine. These receptors all stem from an adult who received the MenACWY meningococcal vaccine as a control.

The chain couples TRBV5-1 to TRBJ2-5; 8 nucleotides agree with TRBD2. Looked up from germline, CDR1 is SGHRS and CDR2 is YFSETQ. The CDR3 has 16 amino acids. After removal of 0 bases from V and 2 bases from J, the junction contained 6 bases not matched to a gene. Written as DNA, the CDR3 is TGCGCCAGCAGCTTGGGGTCGCGGGGGGCTCAAGAGACCCAGTACTTC. Translating gives CASSLGSRGAQETQYF.

The genes are TRBV7-6 and TRBJ2-7; 9 bases align to TRBD2. The CDR3 spans 16 residues. The V and J ends lost 5 bases and 4 bases, in that order; junction bases with no gene match: 12. Germline-derived CDR1 and CDR2 are SGHVS and FNYEAQ. CDR3 region: CASSPSGGGASYEQYF. The DNA of the CDR3 is TGTGCCAGCAGCCCCTCGGGCGGGGGGGCCTCGTACGAGCAGTACTTC.

This clone has just a few counts. The chain couples TRBV2 to TRBJ2-7, with 7 bases fitting TRBD1. The junction had 8 bases not matched to a gene; V was cut back by 9 bases and J by 3 bases. The CDR3 spans 13 residues. CDR1 SNHLY and CDR2 FYNNEI come from the germline V gene. The CDR3 loop reads CASESGQSYEQYF. The CDR3 DNA sequence: TGTGCCAGTGAGTCGGGACAGAGCTACGAGCAGTACTTC.

Turning to this clone: Distinct nucleotide sequences in the sample also encode this CDR3. The chain carries TRBV6-5 and TRBJ2-7; the match to TRBD1 covers 8 bases. The CDR3 totals 14 residues. Germline CDR1 reads MNHEY; CDR2 reads SVGAGI. V lost 0 bases, J lost 5 bases, and 3 bases stayed unmatched. CDR3 in amino acids: CASSYSGTGDEQYF. As DNA, the CDR3 is TGTGCCAGCAGTTACTCCGGGACAGGCGACGAGCAGTACTTC.

This clone was seen only once. V gene TRBV19 combines with J gene TRBJ2-5; D is tentatively TRBD1 or TRBD2 (6 bases each). Trimming shortened V by 6 bases and J by 5 bases, and 16 bases separated the two germline ends. This CDR3 region has 14 residues. Germline V CDR1 and CDR2: LNHDA, SQIVND (reference sequence). The CDR3, as DNA: TGTGCCAGTAGCTGGTTGGGGGCGGGGGAGACCCAGTACTTC. Amino acids: CASSWLGAGETQYF.

This chain joins TRBV18 and TRBJ1-1; D gene ambiguous. This CDR3 region has 15 residues. Trimming removed 5 bases at V and 4 bases at J, with 17 bases between. CDR1 KGHSH and CDR2 LQKENI come from the germline V gene. The CDR3 DNA sequence: TGTGCCAGCTCAACAATAACTGGGTCTGGCACTGAAGCTTTCTTT. It translates to CASSTITGSGTEAFF. The whole variable domain, filled in from reference TRBV18 and TRBJ1-1, reads NAGVMQNPRHLVRRRGQEARLRCSPMKGHSHVYWYRQLPEEGLKFMVYLQKENIIDESGMPKERFSAEFPKEGPSILRIQQVVRGDSAAYFCASSTITGSGTEAFFGQGTRLTVV.

This clone occurred a few times. The chain recombines TRBV6-5 with TRBJ1-5; possibly TRBD1 for D (5 bases). V shed 7 bases and J shed 2 bases, with 12 bases lying between them. Germline V gene data show CDR1 as MNHEY and CDR2 as SVGAGI. The CDR3 sequence is 14 residues long. The CDR3 DNA reads TGTGCCAGCAAGGAGGACACCGGCAATCAGCCCCAGCATTTT. This codes for CASKEDTGNQPQHF.

V gene TRBV10-3 combines with J gene TRBJ2-5; 7 nucleotides agree with TRBD1. Unmatched junction bases numbered 3, after V lost 3 bases and J lost 2 bases. The germline gives CDR1 ENHRY, CDR2 SYGVKD. This CDR3 region has 14 residues. The CDR3 reads CAISDRTGQETQYF. CDR3 DNA sequence: TGTGCCATCAGTGACCGGACAGGTCAAGAGACCCAGTACTTC.

This clone was seen a handful of times. The V call is TRBV19, the J call TRBJ2-1; 8 positions match TRBD1. With 4 bases clipped from V and 6 bases from J, the junction kept 5 bases outside the gene matches. From germline, CDR1 is LNHDA and CDR2 SQIVND (reference sequence). CDR3 size: 14 residues. CDR3 nucleotides: TGTGCCAGTAGTACGAGGACAGGGAGCAATGAGCAGTTCTTC. It is translated as CASSTRTGSNEQFF.

This sequence joins TRBV15 and TRBJ1-5; D is unclear. CDR1 LNHNV and CDR2 YYDKDF come from the germline V gene (reference sequence). CDR3 length equals 14 residues. V gave up 5 bases and J gave up 0 bases, with 8 bases separating them. The CDR3, as DNA: TGTGCCACCAGCCGCCTCAATAGCAATCAGCCCCAGCATTTT. Its protein product is CATSRLNSNQPQHF.

This clone appeared a single time. The chain has TRBV12-3 or TRBV12-4 and TRBJ1-5; unclear D gene. Trimming pared 5 bases from V and 7 bases from J, leaving 12 bases between. There are 13 residues in the CDR3. In DNA form, the CDR3 reads TGTGCCAGCAGTGGTGAGGGTGTCCAGCCCCAGCATTTT. This codes for CASSGEGVQPQHF.

CDR3 amino acids: CASRGGGGVKAGYTF. CDR3 bases: TGTGCCAGCCGCGGCGGGGGCGGGGTAAAGGCAGGCTACACCTTC. The chain joins TRBV7-2 to TRBJ1-2; weak D call: TRBD1 (6 bases). Germline V gene lookup returns CDR1 SGHTA and CDR2 FQGNSA. The CDR3 contains 15 residues. The V gene lost 8 bases and the J gene lost 8 bases, with 24 bases spanning the gap.

This clone has only a few counts. The rearrangement links TRBV2 to TRBJ1-2; 7 bases are a match to TRBD1. The CDR3 has 14 residues. The junction had 5 bases not matched to a gene; V was cut back by 4 bases and J by 3 bases. The germline CDR1 and CDR2 sequences are SNHLY and FYNNEI. The CDR3 nucleotides are TGTGCCAGCAGTGCGCAGGGGGTGGACTATGGCTACACCTTC. Encoded protein: CASSAQGVDYGYTF.

The V call is TRBV3-1 (or the pseudogene TRBV3-2), the J call TRBJ2-3; TRBD2 aligns across 10 bases. The length of the CDR3 is 16 residues. Unmatched junction bases numbered 9, after V lost 4 bases and J lost 5 bases. CDR1 LGHDT and CDR2 YNNKEL come from the germline V gene (reference sequence). CDR3 in amino acids: CASSPQLAGMRDTQYF. The CDR3 DNA reads TGTGCCAGCAGCCCGCAACTAGCGGGGATGAGAGATACGCAGTATTTT.

CDR3 region: CASSQEARQPQHF. CDR3 coding DNA: TGTGCCAGCAGCCAAGAGGCACGACAGCCCCAGCATTTT. The V gene is TRBV4-2, the J gene TRBJ1-5; D ambiguous. The CDR3 is made up of 13 amino acids. The germline V and J ends were trimmed by 0 bases and 7 bases, with 7 bases remaining between them. Per germline, CDR1 LGHNA and CDR2 YNFKEQ.

This chain joins TRBV3-1 (or the pseudogene TRBV3-2) and TRBJ1-3, with D possibly matching TRBD1 (5 bases). The germline V and J ends were trimmed by 0 bases and 1 base, with 7 bases remaining between them. Germline CDR1 LGHDT, CDR2 YNNKEL (reference sequence). CDR3 size: 15 residues. This CDR3 is CASSQDAGSGNTIYF. CDR3 DNA sequence: TGTGCCAGCAGCCAAGATGCAGGGTCTGGAAACACCATATATTTT.

This chain joins TRBV11-2 and TRBJ2-3; D could derive from TRBD1 or TRBD2 (6 bases each). From germline, CDR1 is SGHAT and CDR2 FQNNGV. There are 18 residues in the CDR3. Deletions cut 3 bases from V and 0 bases from J, with 19 bases between. CDR3 nucleotides: TGTGCCAGCAGCTTTTATTATGGGGGGCCCTCTAGCACAGATACGCAGTATTTT. Its translation is CASSFYYGGPSSTDTQYF.

The CDR3: CASRDRANYGYTF. The CDR3, as DNA: TGTGCCAGCCGGGACAGGGCAAACTATGGCTACACCTTC. V and J are TRBV28 and TRBJ1-2, with TRBD1 matching over 9 bases. The V and J ends lost 8 bases and 2 bases, in that order; junction bases with no gene match: 3. CDR1 and CDR2 from the germline V gene are MDHEN and SYDVKM. The CDR3 is 13 amino acids.

The V and J genes are TRBV7-2 and TRBJ1-2, with a tentative D call TRBD1 (5 bases). The germline CDR1 and CDR2 sequences are SGHTA and FQGNSA. The CDR3 covers 15 residues. V was pared by 4 bases and J by 0 bases, with 12 bases between. The CDR3 sequence is CASSSTATANYGYTF. The CDR3 DNA reads TGTGCCAGCAGCTCTACCGCGACAGCTAACTATGGCTACACCTTC. The full variable domain, in which reference TRBV7-2 and TRBJ1-2 provide the parts outside the CDR3, is GAGVSQSPSNKVTEKGKDVELRCDPISGHTALYWYRQSLGQGLEFLIYFQGNSAPDKSGLPSDRFSAERTGGSVSTLTIQRTQQEDSAVYLCASSSTATANYGYTFGSGTRLTVV.

The chain carries TRBV29-1 and TRBJ1-4; tentatively, D is TRBD1 (5 bases). The CDR3 contains 14 residues. Germline-derived CDR1 and CDR2 are SQVTM and ANQGSEA. Trimming pared 0 bases from V and 7 bases from J, leaving 12 bases between. CDR3 protein: CSVEDPGTTEKLFF. Written as DNA, the CDR3 is TGCAGCGTTGAAGATCCGGGGACGACTGAAAAACTGTTTTTT.